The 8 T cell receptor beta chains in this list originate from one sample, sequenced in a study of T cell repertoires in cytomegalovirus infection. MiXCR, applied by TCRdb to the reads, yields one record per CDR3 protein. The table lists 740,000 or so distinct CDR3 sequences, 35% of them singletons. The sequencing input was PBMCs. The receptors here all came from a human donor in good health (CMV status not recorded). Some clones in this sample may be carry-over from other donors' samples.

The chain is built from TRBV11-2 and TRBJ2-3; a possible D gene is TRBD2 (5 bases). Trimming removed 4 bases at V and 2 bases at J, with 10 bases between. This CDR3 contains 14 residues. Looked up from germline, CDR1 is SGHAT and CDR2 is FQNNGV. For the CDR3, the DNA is TGTGCCAGCAGCTCGGAGGTAGCCACAGATACGCAGTATTTT. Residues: CASSSEVATDTQYF.

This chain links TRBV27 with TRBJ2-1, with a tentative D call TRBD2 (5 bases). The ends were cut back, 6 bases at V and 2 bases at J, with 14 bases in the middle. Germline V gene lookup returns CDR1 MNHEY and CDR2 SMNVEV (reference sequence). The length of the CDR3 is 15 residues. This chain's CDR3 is CASSRVAQTYNEQFF. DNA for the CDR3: TGTGCCAGCAGCCGAGTAGCGCAGACCTACAATGAGCAGTTCTTC.

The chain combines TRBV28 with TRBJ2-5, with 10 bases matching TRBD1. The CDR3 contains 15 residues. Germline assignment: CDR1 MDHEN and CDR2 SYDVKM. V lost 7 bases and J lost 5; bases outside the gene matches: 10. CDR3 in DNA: TGTGCCAGCACATCACCCGACAGGGGGCCGGAGACCCAGTACTTC. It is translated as CASTSPDRGPETQYF.

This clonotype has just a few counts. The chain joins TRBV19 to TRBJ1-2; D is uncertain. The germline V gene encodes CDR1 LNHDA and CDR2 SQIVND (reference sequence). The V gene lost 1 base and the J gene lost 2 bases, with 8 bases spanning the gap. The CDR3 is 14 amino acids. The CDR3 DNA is TGTGCCAGTAGTATAGCGTCGGCGAACTATGGCTACACCTTC. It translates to CASSIASANYGYTF. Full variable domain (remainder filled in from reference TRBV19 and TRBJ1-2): DGGITQSPKYLFRKEGQNVTLSCEQNLNHDAMYWYRQDPGQGLRLIYYSQIVNDFQKGDIAEGYSVSREKKESFPLTVTSAQKNPTAFYLCASSIASANYGYTFGSGTRLTVV.

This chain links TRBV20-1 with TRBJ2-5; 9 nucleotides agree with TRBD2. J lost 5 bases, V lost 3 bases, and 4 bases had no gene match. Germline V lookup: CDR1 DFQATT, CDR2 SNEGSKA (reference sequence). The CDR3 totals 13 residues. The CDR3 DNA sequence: TGCAGTGCTAGCCCCACTAGCGGGGAGACCCAGTACTTC. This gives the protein CSASPTSGETQYF.

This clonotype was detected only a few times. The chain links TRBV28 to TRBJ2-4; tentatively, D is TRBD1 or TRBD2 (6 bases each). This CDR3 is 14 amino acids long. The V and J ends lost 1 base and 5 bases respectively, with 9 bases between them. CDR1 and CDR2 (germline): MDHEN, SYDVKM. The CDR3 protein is CASSLLGGQNIQYF. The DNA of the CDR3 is TGTGCCAGCAGTTTATTGGGGGGCCAAAACATTCAGTACTTC.

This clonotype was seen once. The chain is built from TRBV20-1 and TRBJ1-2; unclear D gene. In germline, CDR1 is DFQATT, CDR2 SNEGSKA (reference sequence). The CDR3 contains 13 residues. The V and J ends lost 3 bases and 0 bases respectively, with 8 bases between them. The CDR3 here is CSARSPSNYGYTF. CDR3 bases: TGCAGTGCTAGGTCCCCTTCTAACTATGGCTACACCTTC.

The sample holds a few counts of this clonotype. The chain's CDR3 is CSSKGSGANVLTF. CDR3 DNA sequence: TGCAGTTCTAAAGGCTCTGGGGCCAACGTCCTGACTTTC. This rearrangement joins TRBV20-1 to TRBJ2-6; D unresolved. The CDR3 is 13 residues long. Germline V CDR1 and CDR2: DFQATT, SNEGSKA (reference sequence). V was shortened by 8 bases and J by 0 bases, with 8 bases between the two germline ends.